Listed below are T cell receptor beta chains from one sample, sequenced in a study of cytomegalovirus exposure and HLA in healthy donors. Sequencing was performed with immunoSEQ multiplex PCR; in TCRdb, only in-frame clones are kept and a portion is missing. The sample lists about 140,000 clones; around 76% were seen once. The sequenced sample consisted of PBMCs. These receptors were obtained from a man younger than 35 in good health and CMV-seronegative. CDR3s include the opening cysteine and the closing phenylalanine or tryptophan. The D gene is left open where the match is weak. The size field is filled for only some rows; it gives once, few, many or a size class.

J | D | V | size | CDR3 | DNA
TRBJ1-1 | . | TRBV19 | . | CASSPVDSGGTEAFF | TGTGCCAGTAGTCCCGTGGACAGCGGGGGCACTGAAGCTTTCTTT
TRBJ2-5 | TRBD2 | TRBV11-1 | few | CASSLLAGTSGPRGTQYF | TGTGCCAGCAGCTTACTAGCCGGGACTAGCGGTCCCCGTGGGACCCAGTACTTC
TRBJ2-7 | TRBD2 | TRBV9 | . | CASSASSGGQQYF | TGTGCCAGCAGCGCCTCTAGCGGGGGCCAGCAGTACTTC
TRBJ1-1 | . | TRBV5-4 | . | CASSSEGRMNTEAFF | TGTGCCAGCAGCTCGGAGGGGAGGATGAACACTGAAGCTTTCTTT
TRBJ2-1 | TRBD2 | TRBV19 | . | CASSTMGSGRVYNEQFF | TGTGCCAGTAGTACCATGGGGAGCGGGAGGGTCTACAATGAGCAGTTCTTC
TRBJ1-1 | . | TRBV27 | . | CATKDEGGTEAFF | TGTGCCACCAAGGACGAGGGCGGCACTGAAGCTTTCTTT
TRBJ2-4 | TRBD2 | TRBV19 | . | CASSTGLAGGDIQYF | TGTGCCAGTAGTACCGGACTAGCGGGAGGGGACATTCAGTACTTC
TRBJ2-3 | TRBD2 | TRBV4-1 | . | CASSQDHSRGGPSTDTQYF | TGCGCCAGCAGCCAAGACCACTCGCGGGGGGGCCCTAGCACAGATACGCAGTATTTT
TRBJ2-5 | . | TRBV9 | . | CASSLTAGQETQYF | TGTGCCAGCAGCCTTACAGCAGGGCAAGAGACCCAGTACTTC
TRBJ1-5 | TRBD1 | TRBV4-1 | few | CASSRTGAGQPQHF | TGCGCCAGCAGCCGGACAGGGGCGGGGCAGCCCCAGCATTTT
TRBJ2-6 | . | TRBV7-3 | . | CASSRNRVGANVLTF | TGTGCCAGCAGCCGTAACAGGGTTGGGGCCAACGTCCTGACTTTC
TRBJ2-5 | TRBD1 | TRBV7-7 | . | CAGSSTGDGETQYF | TGTGCCGGCAGCTCAACAGGGGATGGGGAGACCCAGTACTTC
TRBJ2-2 | . | TRBV10-1 | many | CASSERETGELFF | TGCGCCAGCAGTGAGCGGGAGACCGGGGAGCTGTTTTTT
TRBJ2-1 | . | TRBV19 | . | CATRYYGGSYNEQFF | TGTGCCACCCGCTATTACGGAGGCTCCTACAATGAGCAGTTCTTC
TRBJ2-7 | . | TRBV20-1 | . | CSARGGDQYF | TGCAGTGCTAGGGGGGGAGATCAGTACTTC
TRBJ1-2 | TRBD1 | TRBV4-2 | . | CASSQDRKGAVYGYTF | TGTGCCAGCAGCCAAGATAGAAAGGGGGCAGTCTATGGCTACACCTTC
TRBJ2-3 | TRBD2 | TRBV19 | . | CASSLLAGGRVHTRTDTQYF | TGTGCCAGCAGTCTTCTAGCGGGAGGGAGGGTCCACACCCGCACAGATACGCAGTATTTT
TRBJ1-5 | TRBD1 | TRBV27 | . | CASSLSQGERNQPQHF | TGTGCCAGCAGTTTATCACAGGGGGAAAGGAATCAGCCCCAGCATTTT
TRBJ1-4 | . | TRBV6-5 | . | CASSEGGEKLFF | TGTGCCAGCAGTGAAGGGGGTGAAAAACTGTTTTTT
TRBJ2-1 | . | TRBV19 | . | CASSIRAGSSYNEQFF | TGTGCCAGTAGTATAAGGGCCGGGAGCTCCTACAATGAGCAGTTCTTC
TRBJ2-1 | . | TRBV2 | . | CASSVQLASLEQFF | TGTGCCAGCAGTGTACAGCTAGCGTCTCTTGAGCAGTTCTTC
TRBJ2-7 | TRBD2 | TRBV9 | once | CASSVVTSGGEQYF | TGTGCCAGCAGCGTAGTTACTAGCGGTGGGGAGCAGTACTTC
TRBJ2-7 | . | TRBV2 | . | CASSGQFSYEQYF | TGTGCCAGCAGTGGTCAGTTCTCCTACGAGCAGTACTTC
TRBJ2-7 | TRBD1 | TRBV7-9 | . | CASSLAGGVYEQYF | TGTGCCAGCAGCTTAGCAGGGGGCGTCTACGAGCAGTACTTC
TRBJ2-3 | TRBD2 | TRBV6-6 | . | CASSHAASGGADTQYF | TGTGCCAGCAGTCACGCCGCTAGCGGGGGGGCCGATACGCAGTATTTT
TRBJ2-7 | TRBD2 | TRBV6-1 | . | CASSEGLAGVYEQYF | TGTGCCAGCAGTGAAGGCCTAGCGGGGGTGTACGAGCAGTACTTC
TRBJ1-1 | . | TRBV18 | . | CASSPTGNWGTEAFF | TGTGCCAGCTCACCTACAGGGAATTGGGGCACTGAAGCTTTCTTT
TRBJ2-7 | TRBD1 | TRBV30 | . | CASSAGTGTGPTYEQYF | TGTGCCTCCAGTGCAGGGACCGGGACAGGCCCCACCTACGAGCAGTACTTC
TRBJ2-1 | TRBD2 | TRBV19 | few | CASSIWLAGGNEQFF | TGTGCCAGTAGTATTTGGCTAGCGGGGGGCAATGAGCAGTTCTTC
TRBJ1-4 | . | TRBV6-6 | few | CASSPGRGGNEKLFF | TGTGCCAGCAGTCCCGGGCGGGGCGGGAATGAAAAACTGTTTTTT
TRBJ1-2 | . | TRBV7-9 | . | CASSLGPTTYGYTF | TGTGCCAGCAGCTTAGGGCCAACAACCTATGGCTACACCTTC
TRBJ1-1 | . | TRBV6-5 | few | CASSLLEQHTEAFF | TGTGCCAGCAGTTTACTCGAACAGCACACTGAAGCTTTCTTT
TRBJ2-1 | . | TRBV9 | few | CASSPSSYNEQFF | TGTGCCAGCAGCCCGAGCTCCTACAATGAGCAGTTCTTC
TRBJ1-2 | . | TRBV13 | . | CASSLWTESNYGYTF | TGTGCCAGCAGCCTGTGGACAGAATCAAACTATGGCTACACCTTC
TRBJ2-4 | . | TRBV21-1 | once | CASRRQGLAKNIQYF | TGTGCCAGCCGGCGACAGGGTCTAGCCAAAAACATTCAGTACTTC
TRBJ1-4 | . | TRBV7-8 | . | CASSPLSRTNEKLFF | TGTGCCAGCAGCCCACTAAGCCGAACTAATGAAAAACTGTTTTTT
TRBJ2-5 | . | TRBV28 | few | CASTPGVGAIQETQYF | TGTGCCAGCACCCCTGGGGTGGGAGCCATCCAGGAGACCCAGTACTTC
TRBJ1-3 | . | TRBV30 | . | CAWRVPGRVFGIYF | TGTGCCTGGAGGGTACCGGGGAGGGTTTTCGGCATATATTTT
TRBJ2-7 | TRBD2 | TRBV4-2 | few | CASSRGLAGVEQYF | TGTGCCAGCAGCCGAGGACTAGCGGGGGTTGAGCAGTACTTC
TRBJ1-1 | . | TRBV30 | . | CAWSVLGAGANTEAFF | TGTGCCTGGAGTGTACTAGGGGCAGGGGCAAACACTGAAGCTTTCTTT
TRBJ2-3 | TRBD2 | TRBV11-3 | . | CASSGKLAGGPDTQYF | TGTGCCAGCAGCGGCAAACTAGCGGGGGGGCCTGATACGCAGTATTTT
TRBJ2-7 | . | TRBV7-2 | once | CASSLERTSYEQYF | TGTGCCAGCAGCTTAGAACGAACATCCTACGAGCAGTACTTC
TRBJ2-1 | TRBD1 | TRBV27 | . | CASSLLQGDEQFF | TGTGCCAGCAGTTTATTACAGGGGGATGAGCAGTTCTTC
TRBJ2-3 | . | TRBV9 | . | CASSVAARGRRVSTDTQYF | TGTGCCAGCAGCGTAGCGGCCAGGGGTCGGCGTGTGAGCACAGATACGCAGTATTTT
TRBJ2-7 | . | TRBV29-1 | . | CSVLLDRSYEQYF | TGCAGCGTCCTCTTAGACAGGTCCTACGAGCAGTACTTC
TRBJ2-2 | TRBD2 | TRBV7-3 | . | CASSLPGVGGDTGELFF | TGTGCCAGCAGCTTGCCCGGAGTGGGGGGGGACACCGGGGAGCTGTTTTTT
TRBJ1-1 | . | TRBV7-3 | . | CASSLRAGEAFF | TGTGCCAGCAGCTTAAGGGCGGGGGAAGCTTTCTTT
TRBJ1-3 | TRBD1 | TRBV5-1 | once | CASSPYGTGVSSSGNTIYF | TGCGCCAGCAGCCCTTATGGGACAGGGGTCTCAAGCTCTGGAAACACCATATATTTT
TRBJ2-1 | TRBD2 | TRBV6-5 | . | CASSYSAGGGYNEQFF | TGTGCCAGCAGTTACTCCGCGGGCGGGGGGTACAATGAGCAGTTCTTC